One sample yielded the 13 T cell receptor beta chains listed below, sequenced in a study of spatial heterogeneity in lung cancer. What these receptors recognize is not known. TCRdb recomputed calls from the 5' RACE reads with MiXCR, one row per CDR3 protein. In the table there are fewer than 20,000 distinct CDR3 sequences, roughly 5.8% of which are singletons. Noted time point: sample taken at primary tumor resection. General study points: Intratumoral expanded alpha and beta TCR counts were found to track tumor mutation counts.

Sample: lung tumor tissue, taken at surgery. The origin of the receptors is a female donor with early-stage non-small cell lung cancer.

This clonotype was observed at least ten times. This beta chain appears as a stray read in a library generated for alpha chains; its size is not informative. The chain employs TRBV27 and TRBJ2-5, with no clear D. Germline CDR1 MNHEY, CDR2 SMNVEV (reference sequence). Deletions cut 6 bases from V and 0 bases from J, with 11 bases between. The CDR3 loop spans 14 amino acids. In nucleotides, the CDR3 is TGTGCCAGCAGCTCAGTAGAGGACCAAGAGACCCAGTACTTC. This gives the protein CASSSVEDQETQYF.

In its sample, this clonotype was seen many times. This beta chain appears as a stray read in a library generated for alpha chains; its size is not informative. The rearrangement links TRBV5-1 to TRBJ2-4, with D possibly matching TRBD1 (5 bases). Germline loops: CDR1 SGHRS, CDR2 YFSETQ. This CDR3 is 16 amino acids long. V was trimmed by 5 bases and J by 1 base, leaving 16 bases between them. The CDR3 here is CASSQTQGNAKNIQYF. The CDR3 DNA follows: TGCGCCAGCAGTCAGACTCAGGGTAATGCCAAAAACATTCAGTACTTC.

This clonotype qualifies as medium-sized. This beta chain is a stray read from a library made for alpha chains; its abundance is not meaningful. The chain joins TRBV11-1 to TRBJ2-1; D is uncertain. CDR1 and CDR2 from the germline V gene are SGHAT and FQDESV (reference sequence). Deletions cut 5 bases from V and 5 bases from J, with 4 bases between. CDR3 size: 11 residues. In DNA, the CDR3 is TGTGCCAGCAGCATAGACAATGAGCAGTTCTTC. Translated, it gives CASSIDNEQFF.

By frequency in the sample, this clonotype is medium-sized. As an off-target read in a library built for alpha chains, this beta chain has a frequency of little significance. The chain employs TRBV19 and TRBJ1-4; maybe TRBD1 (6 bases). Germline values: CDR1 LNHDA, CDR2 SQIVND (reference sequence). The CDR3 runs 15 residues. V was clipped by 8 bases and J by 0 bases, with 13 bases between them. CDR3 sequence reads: CASSGGAATNEKLFF. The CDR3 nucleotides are TGTGCCAGTTCTGGGGGCGCGGCAACTAATGAAAAACTGTTTTTT. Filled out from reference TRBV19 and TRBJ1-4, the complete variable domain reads DGGITQSPKYLFRKEGQNVTLSCEQNLNHDAMYWYRQDPGQGLRLIYYSQIVNDFQKGDIAEGYSVSREKKESFPLTVTSAQKNPTAFYLCASSGGAATNEKLFFGSGTQLSVL.

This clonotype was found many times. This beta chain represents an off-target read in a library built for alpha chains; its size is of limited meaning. CDR3 sequence (DNA): TGTGCCAGCAGTGACCACGGCGGGATCCAAGAGACCCAGTACTTC. Its translation: CASSDHGGIQETQYF. This sequence joins TRBV6-1 and TRBJ2-5, with a possible D match to TRBD2 (6 bases). Trimming pared 3 bases from V and 1 base from J, leaving 12 bases between. Germline values: CDR1 MNHNS, CDR2 SASEGT. The CDR3 length is 15 residues.

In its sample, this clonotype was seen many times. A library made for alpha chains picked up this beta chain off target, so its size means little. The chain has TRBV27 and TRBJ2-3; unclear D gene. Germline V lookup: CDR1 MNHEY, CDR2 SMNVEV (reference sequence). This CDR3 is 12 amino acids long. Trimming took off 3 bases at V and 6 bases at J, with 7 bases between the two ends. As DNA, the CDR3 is TGTGCCAGCAGTTTGCCCGGGGATACGCAGTATTTT. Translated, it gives CASSLPGDTQYF.

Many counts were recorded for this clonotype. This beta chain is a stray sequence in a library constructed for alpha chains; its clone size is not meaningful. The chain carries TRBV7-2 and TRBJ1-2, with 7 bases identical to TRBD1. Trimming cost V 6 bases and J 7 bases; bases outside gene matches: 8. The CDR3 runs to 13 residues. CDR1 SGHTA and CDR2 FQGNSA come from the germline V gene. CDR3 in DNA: TGTGCCAGCAGATACAGACAGGGCTCTGGCTACACCTTC. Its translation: CASRYRQGSGYTF.

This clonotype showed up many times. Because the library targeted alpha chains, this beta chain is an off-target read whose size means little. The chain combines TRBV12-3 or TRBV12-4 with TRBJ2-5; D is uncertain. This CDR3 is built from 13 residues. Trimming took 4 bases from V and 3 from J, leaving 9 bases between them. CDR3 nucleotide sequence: TGTGCCAGCAGTTCTAGTGGCGAAGAGACCCAGTACTTC. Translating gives CASSSSGEETQYF.

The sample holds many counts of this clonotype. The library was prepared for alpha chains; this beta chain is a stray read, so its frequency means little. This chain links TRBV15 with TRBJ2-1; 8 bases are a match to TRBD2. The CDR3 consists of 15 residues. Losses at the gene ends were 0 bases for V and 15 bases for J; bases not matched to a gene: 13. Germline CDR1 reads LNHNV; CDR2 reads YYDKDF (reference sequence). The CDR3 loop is CATSRDTLAGGGLFF. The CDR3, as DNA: TGTGCCACCAGCAGAGATACCCTAGCGGGCGGAGGGCTGTTCTTC.

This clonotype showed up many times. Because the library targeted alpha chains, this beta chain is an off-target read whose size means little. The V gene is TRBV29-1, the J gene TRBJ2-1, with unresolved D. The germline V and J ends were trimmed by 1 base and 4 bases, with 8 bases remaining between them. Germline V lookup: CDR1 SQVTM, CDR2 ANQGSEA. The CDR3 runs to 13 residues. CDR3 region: CSVEGIDYNEQFF. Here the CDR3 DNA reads TGCAGCGTTGAAGGTATTGATTACAATGAGCAGTTCTTC.

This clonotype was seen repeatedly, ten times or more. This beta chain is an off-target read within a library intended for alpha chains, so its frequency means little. CDR3 in amino acids: CASSLSRSETQYF. The CDR3 DNA reads TGTGCCAGCAGCTTATCGAGAAGCGAGACCCAGTACTTC. The chain uses TRBV7-6 and TRBJ2-5, with D uncertain. Germline loops: CDR1 SGHVS, CDR2 FNYEAQ. V gave up 2 bases and J gave up 5 bases, with 9 bases separating them. The CDR3 is made up of 13 amino acids.

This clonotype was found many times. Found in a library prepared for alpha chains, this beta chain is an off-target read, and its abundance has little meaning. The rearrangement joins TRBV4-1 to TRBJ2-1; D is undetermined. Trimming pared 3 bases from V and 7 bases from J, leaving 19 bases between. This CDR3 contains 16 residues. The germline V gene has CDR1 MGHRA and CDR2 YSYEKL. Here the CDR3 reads CASSQDHTSIGNEQFF. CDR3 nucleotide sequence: TGCGCCAGCAGCCAGGACCACACCTCGATAGGGAATGAGCAGTTCTTC.

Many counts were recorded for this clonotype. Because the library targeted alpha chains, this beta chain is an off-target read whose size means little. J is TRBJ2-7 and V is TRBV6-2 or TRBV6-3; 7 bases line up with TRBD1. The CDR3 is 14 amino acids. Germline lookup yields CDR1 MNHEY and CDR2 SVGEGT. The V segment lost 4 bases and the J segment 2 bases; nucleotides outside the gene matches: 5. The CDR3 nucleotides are TGTGCCAGCAGTTGGTTCAGGGGGACCTACGAGCAGTACTTC. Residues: CASSWFRGTYEQYF.